The 18 T cell receptor beta chains below were found in one sample sequenced in a study of blood T cell repertoires in COVID-19. Produced via immunoSEQ multiplex PCR; TCRdb's table is partial and in-frame only. The sample records about 240,000 clones, approximately 85% being singletons. Sequences were obtained from peripheral blood. The source is a woman aged 60-75 years with active or convalescent COVID-19.

This clone was seen a single time. The junction differs from germline at one of its ends, possibly a read error. The chain couples TRBV12-3 or TRBV12-4 to TRBJ1-2, with D maybe TRBD1 (5 bases). This CDR3 is built from 12 residues. The CDR3, as DNA: TGTGTCAGCAGCCAGGGTAACTATGGCTACACCTTC. Protein sequence: CVSSQGNYGYTF.

The J gene is TRBJ1-6, the V gene TRBV5-1, with a possible D match to TRBD1 (6 bases). The V end lost 4 bases, the J end lost 1 base, and 15 bases lay between the germline ends. Germline V gene data show CDR1 as SGHRS and CDR2 as YFSETQ. The CDR3 is 17 residues long. The CDR3 sequence is CASSQGTPNSYNSPLHF. The CDR3 DNA is TGCGCCAGCAGCCAAGGGACACCGAATTCCTATAATTCACCCCTCCACTTT.

The J gene is TRBJ2-1, the V gene TRBV9; 11 bases are a match to TRBD2. The CDR3 has 19 amino acids. The germline V gene has CDR1 SGDLS and CDR2 YYNGEE. With 0 bases clipped from V and 1 base from J, the junction kept 9 bases outside the gene matches. The DNA of the CDR3 is TGTGCCAGCAGCGTAGGGGTTAGCGGGGGGGCATTGTCCTACAATGAGCAGTTCTTC. Protein: CASSVGVSGGALSYNEQFF.

The chain combines TRBV29-1 with TRBJ1-2; D is ambiguous. This CDR3 region has 11 residues. V shed 6 bases and J shed 5 bases, with 10 bases lying between them. Germline V lookup: CDR1 SQVTM, CDR2 ANQGSEA. The CDR3 protein is CSVRDPYGYTF. CDR3 coding DNA: TGCAGCGTCCGGGATCCGTATGGCTACACCTTC.

The chain carries TRBV4-2 and TRBJ2-3; perhaps TRBD1 as D (5 bases). V was clipped by 7 bases and J by 3 bases, with 17 bases between them. In germline, CDR1 is LGHNA, CDR2 YNFKEQ. The CDR3 extends over 15 amino acids. The CDR3 DNA is TGTGCCAGCACCTTGGCTAGGGGAATGACAGATACGCAGTATTTT. Residues: CASTLARGMTDTQYF.

The chain combines TRBV5-1 with TRBJ2-1; 9 bases are shared with TRBD2. After removal of 5 bases from V and 4 bases from J, the junction contained 4 bases not matched to a gene. This CDR3 contains 14 residues. CDR1 is SGHRS, CDR2 YFSETQ, per germline. For the CDR3, the DNA is TGCGCCAGCAGATCAGCGGGGGGTTACAATGAGCAGTTCTTC. Translated: CASRSAGGYNEQFF.

This chain uses TRBV6-5 with TRBJ2-3, with D possibly being TRBD2 (7 bases). This CDR3 region has 14 residues. Between the trimmed V and J ends, which lost 6 bases and 8 bases, there was a span of 18 bases. CDR1 is MNHEY, CDR2 SVGAGI, per germline. The CDR3 is CASSQGGVKGTQYF. The CDR3, as DNA: TGTGCCAGCAGCCAAGGGGGGGTTAAGGGTACGCAGTATTTT.

The gene calls are TRBV2 and TRBJ1-3; D may be TRBD1 (5 bases). Germline V gene data show CDR1 as SNHLY and CDR2 as FYNNEI. This CDR3 has 16 amino acids. With 4 bases removed from V and 4 bases from J, the gap between germline ends came to 17 bases. Here the CDR3 DNA reads TGTGCCAGCAGTGGACCGGACACGGCAATCGGAAACACCATATATTTT. It encodes CASSGPDTAIGNTIYF.

As to this clone: The same CDR3 also results from other DNA sequences found in this sample. This chain links TRBV18 with TRBJ1-2; D remains unclear. The germline V and J ends were trimmed by 0 bases and 1 base, with 9 bases remaining between them. CDR1 is KGHSH, CDR2 LQKENI, per germline. The CDR3 loop spans 15 amino acids. The CDR3 nucleotides read TGTGCCAGCTCACCACCGGTAGATTTTAACTATGGCTACACCTTC. Protein: CASSPPVDFNYGYTF.

The chain joins TRBV6-5 to TRBJ1-6, with a possible D match to TRBD1 (6 bases). This CDR3 is 14 amino acids long. CDR1 and CDR2 from the germline V gene are MNHEY and SVGAGI. V was cut by 6 bases and J by 7 bases, with 13 bases left in between. The CDR3 DNA sequence: TGTGCCAGCAGACAGGGTTTAGAGAATTCACCCCTCCACTTT. Translating gives CASRQGLENSPLHF.

The V gene is TRBV5-1, the J gene TRBJ1-1; no clear D gene. V gave up 4 bases and J gave up 5 bases, with 15 bases separating them. The CDR3 sequence is 14 residues long. Per germline, CDR1 SGHRS and CDR2 YFSETQ. The CDR3 reads CASSGLRRETEAFF. DNA for the CDR3: TGCGCCAGCAGCGGACTCAGAAGAGAGACTGAAGCTTTCTTT. The full variable domain, rest sourced from reference TRBV5-1 and TRBJ1-1, is KAGVTQTPRYLIKTRGQQVTLSCSPISGHRSVSWYQQTPGQGLQFLFEYFSETQRNKGNFPGRFSGRQFSNSRSEMNVSTLELGDSALYLCASSGLRRETEAFFGQGTRLTVV.

The chain recombines TRBV5-1 with TRBJ1-1; tentative D call: TRBD1 (6 bases). Trimming left V 4 bases short and J 2 bases short, with 18 bases between. This CDR3 contains 16 residues. Per the germline V gene, CDR1 is SGHRS and CDR2 is YFSETQ. DNA for the CDR3: TGCGCCAGCAGCCTTGACGGGACAAGGTTCAACACTGAAGCTTTCTTT. Amino acid sequence: CASSLDGTRFNTEAFF.

V gene TRBV3-1 (or the pseudogene TRBV3-2) combines with J gene TRBJ1-4, with D hard to call. CDR1 and CDR2 (germline): LGHDT, YNNKEL (reference sequence). This CDR3 comprises 13 residues. Trimming removed 0 bases from V and 4 bases from J, with 3 bases in between. The CDR3 DNA sequence: TGTGCCAGCAGCCAAGACGGTAATGAAAAACTGTTTTTT. Protein product: CASSQDGNEKLFF.

The chain recombines TRBV29-1 with TRBJ1-2, with TRBD1 identical over 7 bases. Germline values: CDR1 SQVTM, CDR2 ANQGSEA. Unmatched junction bases numbered 1, after V lost 3 bases and J lost 3 bases. This CDR3 is built from 12 residues. CDR3 nucleotides: TGCAGCGTTGAGCAGGGGGACTATGGCTACACCTTC. Translation gives CSVEQGDYGYTF.

The chain employs TRBV6-5 and TRBJ1-2; 9 bases map to TRBD1. The J segment lost 6 bases and the V segment lost 6 bases, leaving 8 bases of the junction unmatched. This CDR3 has 14 amino acids. Germline lookup yields CDR1 MNHEY and CDR2 SVGAGI. The DNA for the CDR3 is TGTGCCAGCAGGCTACAGGGGGCGGGGGATGGCTACACCTTC. Residues: CASRLQGAGDGYTF.

V gene TRBV5-1 combines with J gene TRBJ2-3; D may be TRBD2 (5 bases). Trimming removed 3 bases at V and 2 bases at J, with 10 bases between. There are 14 residues in the CDR3. The germline V gene has CDR1 SGHRS and CDR2 YFSETQ. The CDR3, as DNA: TGCGCCAGCAGCTACGGGGATTACACAGATACGCAGTATTTT. Translation gives CASSYGDYTDTQYF.

V gene TRBV6-1 combines with J gene TRBJ1-2; D is ambiguous. V was trimmed by 1 base and J by 0 bases, leaving 9 bases between them. CDR3 length equals 15 residues. Per germline, CDR1 MNHNS and CDR2 SASEGT. The CDR3 here is CASSEGSFSNYGYTF. In nucleotides, the CDR3 is TGTGCCAGCAGTGAAGGTTCTTTTTCTAACTATGGCTACACCTTC.

The rearrangement uses TRBV6-4 and TRBJ1-6; TRBD1 aligns across 7 bases. Germline-derived CDR1 and CDR2 are MRHNA and SNTAGT. The CDR3 length is 14 residues. V dropped 3 bases and J dropped 9; count of bases not matched to a gene: 5. CDR3 in DNA: TGTGCCAGCAGTGAGTGGCAGGGGGGTTCACCCCTCCACTTT. Translation gives CASSEWQGGSPLHF.